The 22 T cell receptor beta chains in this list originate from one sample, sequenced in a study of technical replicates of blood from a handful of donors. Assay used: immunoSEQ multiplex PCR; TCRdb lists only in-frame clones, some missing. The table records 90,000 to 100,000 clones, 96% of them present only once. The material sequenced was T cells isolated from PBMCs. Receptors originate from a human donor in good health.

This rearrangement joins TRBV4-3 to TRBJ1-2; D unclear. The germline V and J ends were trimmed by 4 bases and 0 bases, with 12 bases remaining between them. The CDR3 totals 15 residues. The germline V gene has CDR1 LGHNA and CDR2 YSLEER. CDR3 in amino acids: CASSLYSSANYGYTF. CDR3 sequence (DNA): TGCGCCAGCAGCCTATACAGTTCAGCTAACTATGGCTACACCTTC.

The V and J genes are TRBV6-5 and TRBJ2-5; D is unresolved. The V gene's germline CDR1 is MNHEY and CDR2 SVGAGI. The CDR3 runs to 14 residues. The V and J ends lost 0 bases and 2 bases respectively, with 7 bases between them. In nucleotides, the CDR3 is TGTGCCAGCAGTTACTCGATGACTCAAGAGACCCAGTACTTC. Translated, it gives CASSYSMTQETQYF.

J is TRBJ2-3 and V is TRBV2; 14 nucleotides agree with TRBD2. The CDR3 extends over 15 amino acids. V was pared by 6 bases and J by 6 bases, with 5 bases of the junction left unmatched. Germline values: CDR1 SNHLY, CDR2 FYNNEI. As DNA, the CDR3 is TGTGCCAGCAGGAAGACTAGCGGGAGGGCCGATACGCAGTATTTT. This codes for CASRKTSGRADTQYF.

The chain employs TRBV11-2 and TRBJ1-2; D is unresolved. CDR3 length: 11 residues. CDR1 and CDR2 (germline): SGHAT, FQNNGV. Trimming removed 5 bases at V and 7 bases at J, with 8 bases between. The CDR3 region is CASSQESGYTF. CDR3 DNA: TGTGCCAGCAGCCAGGAATCTGGCTACACCTTC. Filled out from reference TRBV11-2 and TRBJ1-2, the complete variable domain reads EAGVAQSPRYKIIEKRQSVAFWCNPISGHATLYWYQQILGQGPKLLIQFQNNGVVDDSQLPKDRFSAERLKGVDSTLKIQPAKLEDSAVYLCASSQESGYTFGSGTRLTVV.

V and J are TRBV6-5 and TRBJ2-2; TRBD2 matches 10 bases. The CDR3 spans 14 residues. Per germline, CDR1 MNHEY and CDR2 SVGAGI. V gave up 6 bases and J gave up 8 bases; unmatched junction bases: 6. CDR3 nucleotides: TGTGCCAGCAGCAAACTAGCGGGAATAGGGGAGCTGTTTTTT. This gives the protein CASSKLAGIGELFF.

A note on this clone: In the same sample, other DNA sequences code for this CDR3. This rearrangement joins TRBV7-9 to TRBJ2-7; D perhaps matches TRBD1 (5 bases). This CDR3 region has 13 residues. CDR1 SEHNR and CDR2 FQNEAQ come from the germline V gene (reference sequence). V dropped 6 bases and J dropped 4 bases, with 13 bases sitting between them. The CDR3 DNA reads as TGTGCCAGCAGTCCCAAGGGGCCGTACGAGCAGTACTTC. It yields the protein CASSPKGPYEQYF.

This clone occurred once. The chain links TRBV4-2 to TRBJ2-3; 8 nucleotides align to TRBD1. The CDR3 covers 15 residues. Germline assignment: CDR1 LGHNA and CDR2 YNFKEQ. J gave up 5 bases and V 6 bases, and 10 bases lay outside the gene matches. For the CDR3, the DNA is TGTGCCAGCAGTAAAACTGGACAGGGAAAAGATACGCAGTATTTT. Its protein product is CASSKTGQGKDTQYF.

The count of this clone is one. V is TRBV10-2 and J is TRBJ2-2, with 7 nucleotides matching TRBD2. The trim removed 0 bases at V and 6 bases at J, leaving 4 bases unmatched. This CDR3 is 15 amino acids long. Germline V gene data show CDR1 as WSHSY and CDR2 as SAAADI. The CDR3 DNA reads TGCGCCAGCAGTGAGTCCTGGGGGGGACCCGGGGAGCTGTTTTTT. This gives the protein CASSESWGGPGELFF.

The CDR3 coding sequence is TGTGCCAGCTCACCGGTGGGACAGGGAATCACCGGGGAGCTGTTTTTT. Encoded protein: CASSPVGQGITGELFF. V gene TRBV18 combines with J gene TRBJ2-2; the match to TRBD1 covers 9 bases. This CDR3 is 16 amino acids long. V dropped 3 bases and J dropped 4; count of bases not matched to a gene: 6. Germline values: CDR1 KGHSH, CDR2 LQKENI.

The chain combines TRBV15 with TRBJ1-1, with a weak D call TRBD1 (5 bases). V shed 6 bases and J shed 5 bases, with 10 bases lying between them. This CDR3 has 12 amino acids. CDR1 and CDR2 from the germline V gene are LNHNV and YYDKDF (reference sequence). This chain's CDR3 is CATRYGGTEAFF. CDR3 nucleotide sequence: TGTGCCACCAGATACGGGGGGACTGAAGCTTTCTTT.

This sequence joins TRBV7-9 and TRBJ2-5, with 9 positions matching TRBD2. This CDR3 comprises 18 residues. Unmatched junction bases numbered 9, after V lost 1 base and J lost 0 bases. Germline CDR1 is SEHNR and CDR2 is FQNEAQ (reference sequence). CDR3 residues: CASSLGASGNEYQETQYF. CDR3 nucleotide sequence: TGTGCCAGCAGCTTAGGGGCTAGCGGGAATGAGTACCAAGAGACCCAGTACTTC.

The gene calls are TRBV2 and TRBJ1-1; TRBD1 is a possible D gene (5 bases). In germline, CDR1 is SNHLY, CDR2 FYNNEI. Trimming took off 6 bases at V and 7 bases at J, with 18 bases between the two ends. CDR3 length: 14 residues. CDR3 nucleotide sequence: TGTGCCAGCAGGGGGAGGTGGGGCTATAATGAAGCTTTCTTT. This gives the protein CASRGRWGYNEAFF.

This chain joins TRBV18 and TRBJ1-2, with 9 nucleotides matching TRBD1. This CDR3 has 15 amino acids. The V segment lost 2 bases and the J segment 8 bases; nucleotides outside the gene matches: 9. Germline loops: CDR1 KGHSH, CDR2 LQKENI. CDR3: CASSPMGTGILGYTF. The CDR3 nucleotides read TGTGCCAGCTCACCAATGGGGACAGGGATTCTCGGCTACACCTTC.

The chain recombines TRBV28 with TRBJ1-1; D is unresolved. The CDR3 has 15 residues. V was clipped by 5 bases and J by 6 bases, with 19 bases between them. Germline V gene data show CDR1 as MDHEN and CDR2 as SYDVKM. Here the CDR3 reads CASSPFGDRRAEAFF. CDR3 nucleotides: TGTGCCAGCAGTCCGTTCGGGGATAGGCGCGCTGAAGCTTTCTTT.

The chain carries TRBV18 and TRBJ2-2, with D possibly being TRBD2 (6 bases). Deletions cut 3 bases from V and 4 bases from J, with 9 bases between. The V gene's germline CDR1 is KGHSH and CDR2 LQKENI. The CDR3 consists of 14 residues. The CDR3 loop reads CASSPVGSTGELFF. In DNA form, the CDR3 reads TGTGCCAGCTCACCCGTCGGGAGCACCGGGGAGCTGTTTTTT.

CDR3 region: CASSLVDSYTGELFF. CDR3 nucleotide sequence: TGTGCCAGCAGCTTGGTGGACAGCTACACCGGGGAGCTGTTTTTT. The chain combines TRBV5-6 with TRBJ2-2; the D gene is possibly TRBD1 (6 bases). Trimming removed 0 bases at V and 3 bases at J, with 9 bases between. The CDR3 is made up of 15 amino acids. CDR1 is SGHDT, CDR2 YYEEEE, per germline.

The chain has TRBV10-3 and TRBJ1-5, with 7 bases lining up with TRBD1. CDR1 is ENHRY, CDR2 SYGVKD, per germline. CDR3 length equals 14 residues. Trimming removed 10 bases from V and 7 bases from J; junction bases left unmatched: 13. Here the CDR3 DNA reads TGTGCCACCCATTACGACAGGGTCGGGCAGCCCCAGCATTTT. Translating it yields CATHYDRVGQPQHF.

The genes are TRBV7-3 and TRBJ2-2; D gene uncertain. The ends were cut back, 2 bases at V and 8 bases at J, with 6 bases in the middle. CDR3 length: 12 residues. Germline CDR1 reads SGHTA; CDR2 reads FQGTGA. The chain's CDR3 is CASSLRWGELFF. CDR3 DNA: TGTGCCAGCAGCTTACGGTGGGGGGAGCTGTTTTTT.

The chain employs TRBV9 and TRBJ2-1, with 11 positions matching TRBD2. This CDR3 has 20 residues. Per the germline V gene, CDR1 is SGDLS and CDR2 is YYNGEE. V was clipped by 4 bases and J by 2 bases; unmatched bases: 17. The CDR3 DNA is TGTGCCAGCAGCCCCTTCCTGACTAGCGGGATAACGGGCGCCTACAATGAGCAGTTCTTC. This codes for CASSPFLTSGITGAYNEQFF.

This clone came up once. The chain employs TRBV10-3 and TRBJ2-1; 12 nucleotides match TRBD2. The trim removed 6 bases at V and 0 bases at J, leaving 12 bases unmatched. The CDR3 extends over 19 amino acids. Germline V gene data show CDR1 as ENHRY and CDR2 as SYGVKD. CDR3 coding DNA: TGTGCCATCAGGGGGGGAAGACTAGCGGGAGATATCTCCTACAATGAGCAGTTCTTC. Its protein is CAIRGGRLAGDISYNEQFF.

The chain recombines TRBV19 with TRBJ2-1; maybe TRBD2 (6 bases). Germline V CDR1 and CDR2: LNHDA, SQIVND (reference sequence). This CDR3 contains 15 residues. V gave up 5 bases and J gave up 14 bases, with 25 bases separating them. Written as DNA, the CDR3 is TGTGCCAGTAGTCCGTCGCCGGGGGTAGCCCACCCGGAGTTCTTC. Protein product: CASSPSPGVAHPEFF.

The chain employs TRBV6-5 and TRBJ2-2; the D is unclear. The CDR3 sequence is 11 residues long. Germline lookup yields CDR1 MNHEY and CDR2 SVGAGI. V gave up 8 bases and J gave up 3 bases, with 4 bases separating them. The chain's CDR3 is CASRDTGELFF. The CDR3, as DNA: TGTGCCAGCCGGGACACCGGGGAGCTGTTTTTT.